One T cell receptor (beta chain) is described in this entry. Its antigen is unknown. Study observations and caveats: Tumor Treg TCRs overlapped most with tumor naive CD4+ cells. The larger cohort examined one V-J beta rearrangement, not whole repertoires. The TCR gene usage of tumor memory CD4+ T cells clustered together with blood and lymph node memory CD4+ cells and with lymph node naive CD4+ cells.

Between the trimmed V and J ends, which lost 2 bases and 2 bases, there was a span of 11 bases. The germline CDR1 and CDR2 sequences are MNHNS and SASEGT. CDR3 size: 15 residues. Semi-nested PCR with Nested Universal Primer A followed constant-region reverse priming of full-length variable regions. TCRdb processed the 5' RACE reads anew with MiXCR; each CDR3 protein has one entry. The sample consists of approximately 57,000 distinct CDR3 sequences, around 20% of them appearing once. Treg sorting used a CD4+CD25+CD127-/low gate. Input material: tumor-infiltrating Tregs sorted from the breast tumor. This chain connects TRBV6-1 to TRBJ2-3; possibly TRBD2 for D (5 bases). This sequence originates from a female donor with breast cancer. The CDR3 DNA reads as TGTGCCAGCAGTGAACCGGGCGGGCCCACAGATACGCAGTATTTT. Protein: CASSEPGGPTDTQYF.